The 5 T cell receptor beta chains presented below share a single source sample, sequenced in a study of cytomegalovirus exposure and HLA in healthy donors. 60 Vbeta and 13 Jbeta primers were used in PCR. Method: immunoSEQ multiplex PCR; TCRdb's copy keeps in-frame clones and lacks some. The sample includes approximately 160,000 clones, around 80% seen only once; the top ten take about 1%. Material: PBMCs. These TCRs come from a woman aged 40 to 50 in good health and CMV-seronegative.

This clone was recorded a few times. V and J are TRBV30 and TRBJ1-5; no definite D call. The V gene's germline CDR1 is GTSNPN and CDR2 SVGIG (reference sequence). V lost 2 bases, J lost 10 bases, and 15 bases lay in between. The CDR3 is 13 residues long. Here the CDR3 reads CAWSTAGRVPQHF. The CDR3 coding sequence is TGTGCCTGGAGTACCGCGGGCCGGGTTCCCCAGCATTTT.

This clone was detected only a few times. Here the CDR3 reads CASSPVGAYNEQFF. CDR3 bases: TGCGCCAGCAGCCCCGTGGGAGCCTACAATGAGCAGTTCTTC. The genes are TRBV5-1 and TRBJ2-1; perhaps TRBD2 as D (5 bases). Trimming took off 4 bases at V and 2 bases at J, with 10 bases between the two ends. The CDR3 covers 14 residues. Germline lookup yields CDR1 SGHRS and CDR2 YFSETQ.

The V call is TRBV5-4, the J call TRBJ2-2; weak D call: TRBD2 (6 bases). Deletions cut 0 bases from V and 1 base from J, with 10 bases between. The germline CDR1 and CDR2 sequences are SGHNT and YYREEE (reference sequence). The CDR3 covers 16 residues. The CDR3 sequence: CASSLGGGVNTGELFF. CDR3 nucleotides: TGTGCCAGCAGCTTGGGGGGCGGGGTGAACACCGGGGAGCTGTTTTTT.

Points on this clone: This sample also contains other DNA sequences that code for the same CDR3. The chain's CDR3 is CASTGTSGNTIYF. CDR3 in DNA: TGTGCCAGTACCGGGACATCTGGAAACACCATATATTTT. The rearrangement uses TRBV19 and TRBJ1-3, with TRBD1 as a possible D gene (6 bases). With 7 bases removed from V and 1 base from J, the gap between germline ends came to 8 bases. Germline V gene data show CDR1 as LNHDA and CDR2 as SQIVND (reference sequence). The CDR3 sequence is 13 residues long. Full variable domain (outside the CDR3, taken from reference TRBV19 and TRBJ1-3): DGGITQSPKYLFRKEGQNVTLSCEQNLNHDAMYWYRQDPGQGLRLIYYSQIVNDFQKGDIAEGYSVSREKKESFPLTVTSAQKNPTAFYLCASTGTSGNTIYFGEGSWLTVV.

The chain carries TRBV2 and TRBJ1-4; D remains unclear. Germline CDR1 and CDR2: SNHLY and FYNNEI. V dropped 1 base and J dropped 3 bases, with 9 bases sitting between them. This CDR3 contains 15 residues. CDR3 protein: CASSEGSNSNEKLFF. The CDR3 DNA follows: TGTGCCAGCAGTGAAGGGTCGAACTCTAATGAAAAACTGTTTTTT.